The 24 T cell receptor beta chains below were found in one sample sequenced in a study of T-cell reconstitution after alpha-beta-depleted transplantation in children. The authors prepared the TCRbeta library with unique molecular identifiers. TCRdb independently ran MiXCR on the PCR reads; one entry per CDR3 protein. The repertoire holds hundreds of thousands of distinct CDR3 sequences, about 15% seen once, with 0.85% to 1.3% in the top ten. The starting material was PBMCs from the stem cell graft donor, obtained from the stem cell graft. The receptors were gathered from a human donor who donated a stem cell graft to a child with acute myeloid leukemia.

This clonotype was recorded a few times. The chain couples TRBV12-3 or TRBV12-4 to TRBJ1-5; TRBD1 agrees at 8 bases. This CDR3 is 14 amino acids long. Trimming took 6 bases from V and 2 from J; bases not matched to a gene: 3. The CDR3 here is CASRLTGGNQPQHF. In DNA form, the CDR3 reads TGTGCCAGCAGATTGACAGGGGGCAATCAGCCCCAGCATTTT.

This clonotype was detected ten times or more. The V and J genes are TRBV7-9 and TRBJ2-5, with D unresolved. The CDR3 has 13 residues. CDR1 is SEHNR and CDR2 is FQNEAQ in the germline V gene (reference sequence). Trimming cost V 6 bases and J 2 bases, with 10 bases left between them. DNA of the CDR3: TGTGCCAGCAGATCGACACCGCAAGAGACCCAGTACTTC. Its translation: CASRSTPQETQYF.

This clonotype was seen a handful of times. The chain recombines TRBV5-1 with TRBJ1-2, with TRBD1 matching over 7 bases. CDR3 size: 14 residues. Per the germline V gene, CDR1 is SGHRS and CDR2 is YFSETQ. Unmatched junction bases numbered 7, after V lost 4 bases and J lost 4 bases. CDR3 nucleotide sequence: TGCGCCAGCAGCCCGGGACAGCCTGGCTATGGCTACACCTTC. This codes for CASSPGQPGYGYTF.

Comment on this clonotype: A much more abundant neighbour one base away suggests this may be a read error. V usage is TRBV12-3 or TRBV12-4 and J usage is TRBJ1-2, with D possibly TRBD1 on 5 matching bases. V lost 6 bases and J lost 5, with 13 bases in between. The CDR3 is 13 residues long. The CDR3 reads CASSLQWGYGYTF. CDR3 coding DNA: TGTGCCAGCAGCCTACAGTGGGGGTATGGCTACACCTTC.

This clonotype was seen at least ten times. The rearrangement uses TRBV20-1 and TRBJ2-1; TRBD2 aligns across 7 bases. Trimming took 7 bases from V and 8 from J; bases not matched to a gene: 11. Per germline, CDR1 DFQATT and CDR2 SNEGSKA (reference sequence). The CDR3 is 13 residues long. In DNA, the CDR3 is TGCAGTGTTTTACGAGCGGGGATTTATGAGCAGTTCTTC. This sequence encodes CSVLRAGIYEQFF.

The V gene is TRBV5-1, the J gene TRBJ1-1, with D uncertain. CDR3 length: 16 residues. CDR1 is SGHRS, CDR2 YFSETQ, per germline. V was trimmed by 0 bases and J by 5 bases, leaving 17 bases between them. CDR3 DNA sequence: TGCGCCAGCAGCTTGGGGGATTTGACCCGAAGGACTGAAGCTTTCTTT. Translation gives CASSLGDLTRRTEAFF.

This clonotype was detected ten times or more. The chain couples TRBV12-3 or TRBV12-4 to TRBJ2-7, with 11 positions matching TRBD1. V dropped 8 bases and J dropped 4; count of bases not matched to a gene: 1. The CDR3 runs 12 residues. This CDR3 is CASGTGGYEQYF. CDR3 coding DNA: TGTGCCAGCGGGACAGGGGGATACGAGCAGTACTTC.

With regard to this clonotype: A clone one base away is much larger, so this may be a read error. The chain carries TRBV20-1 and TRBJ2-1, with 9 bases fitting TRBD1. CDR3 size: 18 residues. Per the germline V gene, CDR1 is DFQATT and CDR2 is SNEGSKA (reference sequence). The junction had 14 bases not matched to a gene; V was cut back by 2 bases and J by 3 bases. The CDR3: CSARLSHAGQGNYNEQFF. The DNA of the CDR3 is TGCAGTGCTAGACTCTCTCACGCGGGACAGGGAAACTACAATGAGCAGTTCTTC.

This clonotype was found many times. The chain employs TRBV27 and TRBJ1-2; possibly TRBD1 for D (5 bases). Trimming stripped 0 bases from V and 4 bases from J, with 6 bases between. The length of the CDR3 is 13 residues. Germline CDR1 reads MNHEY; CDR2 reads SMNVEV (reference sequence). The CDR3 DNA reads TGTGCCAGCAGTTTATCTACAGGCTATGGCTACACCTTC. It is translated as CASSLSTGYGYTF.

The V call is TRBV20-1, the J call TRBJ2-3; TRBD1 or TRBD2 may be the D gene (5 bases each). Germline V gene sequence: CDR1 DFQATT, CDR2 SNEGSKA (reference sequence). The germline V and J ends were trimmed by 6 bases and 2 bases, with 24 bases remaining between them. The CDR3 sequence is 17 residues long. The CDR3 DNA reads as TGCAGTGCCGTGTCGGCCGAGGGTTGGGGGTACACAGATACGCAGTATTTT. It specifies CSAVSAEGWGYTDTQYF.

This clonotype was detected only a few times. CDR3 loop: CSAPEGGKETQYF. The CDR3 region has the DNA TGCAGTGCTCCCGAAGGGGGGAAAGAGACCCAGTACTTC. The chain uses TRBV20-1 and TRBJ2-5; D possibly matches TRBD1 or TRBD2 (6 bases each). The CDR3 extends over 13 amino acids. Trimming took 5 bases from V and 3 from J, leaving 13 bases between them. The germline CDR1 and CDR2 sequences are DFQATT and SNEGSKA (reference sequence).

There are a few counts of this clonotype. V gene TRBV15 combines with J gene TRBJ1-4; D is unclear. The CDR3 has 12 residues. Germline CDR1 is LNHNV and CDR2 is YYDKDF (reference sequence). V lost 7 bases, J lost 3 bases, and 6 bases lay in between. Written as DNA, the CDR3 is TGTGCCACCAACGAGGCTAATGAAAAACTGTTTTTT. As protein: CATNEANEKLFF.

This clonotype was counted only a few times. The V and J genes are TRBV7-8 and TRBJ2-5; D tentatively fits TRBD1 or TRBD2 (5 bases each). Per the germline V gene, CDR1 is SGHVS and CDR2 is FQNEAQ. V lost 4 bases and J lost 0, with 9 bases in between. There are 14 residues in the CDR3. The CDR3 bases are TGTGCCAGCAGCTGGGGGACGTACCAAGAGACCCAGTACTTC. Encoded protein: CASSWGTYQETQYF.

This chain connects TRBV7-2 to TRBJ2-5; TRBD1 aligns across 8 bases. After removal of 1 base from V and 11 bases from J, the junction contained 9 bases not matched to a gene. Per the germline V gene, CDR1 is SGHTA and CDR2 is FQGNSA. The CDR3 is 14 amino acids. In nucleotides, the CDR3 is TGTGCCAGCAGCTTAGTTTGGGGACAGGAGAAGCAGTACTTC. It specifies CASSLVWGQEKQYF.

The table lists this clonotype with a few counts. V and J are TRBV5-1 and TRBJ2-3; 12 bases are shared with TRBD2. CDR3 length: 16 amino acids. V was pared by 4 bases and J by 3 bases, with 6 bases of the junction left unmatched. Germline V gene sequence: CDR1 SGHRS, CDR2 YFSETQ. The CDR3 protein is CASSPRTSGVTDTQYF. The CDR3 bases are TGCGCCAGCAGCCCGCGGACTAGCGGGGTGACAGATACGCAGTATTTT. The full variable domain, with the rest looked up from reference TRBV5-1 and TRBJ2-3, is KAGVTQTPRYLIKTRGQQVTLSCSPISGHRSVSWYQQTPGQGLQFLFEYFSETQRNKGNFPGRFSGRQFSNSRSEMNVSTLELGDSALYLCASSPRTSGVTDTQYFGPGTRLTVL.

The chain combines TRBV28 with TRBJ2-3; TRBD1 matches 9 bases. This CDR3 region has 16 residues. The V and J ends lost 2 bases and 4 bases, in that order; junction bases with no gene match: 7. CDR1 and CDR2 from the germline V gene are MDHEN and SYDVKM. The CDR3: CASSLGTGISPDTQYF. CDR3 coding DNA: TGTGCCAGCAGTTTAGGGACAGGGATCTCCCCAGATACGCAGTATTTT. The variable domain in full, with the rest retrieved from reference TRBV28 and TRBJ2-3, is DVKVTQSSRYLVKRTGEKVFLECVQDMDHENMFWYRQDPGLGLRLIYFSYDVKMKEKGDIPEGYSVSREKKERFSLILESASTNQTSMYLCASSLGTGISPDTQYFGPGTRLTVL.

This clonotype was counted a few times. The chain couples TRBV5-1 to TRBJ1-1, with unresolved D. This CDR3 region has 15 residues. The germline V and J ends were trimmed by 1 base and 1 base, with 11 bases remaining between them. CDR1 and CDR2 (germline): SGHRS, YFSETQ. As DNA, the CDR3 is TGCGCCAGCAGCTTGAGTTCCCGAAAGAACACTGAAGCTTTCTTT. Translating gives CASSLSSRKNTEAFF.

This clonotype was seen repeatedly, ten times or more. The chain recombines TRBV6-5 with TRBJ2-3, with 8 bases matching TRBD1. The CDR3 covers 19 residues. Germline values: CDR1 MNHEY, CDR2 SVGAGI. With 2 bases clipped from V and 2 bases from J, the junction kept 15 bases outside the gene matches. This CDR3 is CASSYTPPDRAGDTDTQYF. In DNA, the CDR3 is TGTGCCAGCAGTTACACACCGCCGGACAGGGCAGGGGACACAGATACGCAGTATTTT.

The chain recombines TRBV30 with TRBJ2-5; TRBD2 might be the D (5 bases). V lost 2 bases and J lost 4, with 20 bases in between. CDR1 and CDR2 from the germline V gene are GTSNPN and SVGIG (reference sequence). This CDR3 region has 16 residues. The CDR3 spells CAWSTPRGEGSETQYF. The CDR3 DNA reads TGTGCCTGGAGTACCCCCCGGGGAGAGGGATCAGAGACCCAGTACTTC.

This clonotype was observed many times. The chain couples TRBV5-1 to TRBJ1-4; D remains ambiguous. The CDR3 loop spans 12 amino acids. Trimming left V 5 bases short and J 6 bases short, with 8 bases between. CDR1 SGHRS and CDR2 YFSETQ come from the germline V gene. CDR3 sequence (DNA): TGCGCCAGCAGAAGAGAAGATGAAAAACTGTTTTTT. Translated: CASRREDEKLFF.

A few counts support this clonotype. This rearrangement joins TRBV7-2 to TRBJ1-6; 10 bases line up with TRBD1. Losses at the gene ends were 4 bases for V and 8 bases for J; bases not matched to a gene: 5. This CDR3 has 15 amino acids. The germline V gene has CDR1 SGHTA and CDR2 FQGNSA. CDR3 protein: CASSSGQGRYSPLHF. DNA of the CDR3: TGTGCCAGCAGCTCGGGACAGGGGCGCTATTCACCCCTCCACTTT.

The chain has TRBV14 and TRBJ2-3, with 7 bases identical to TRBD2. V lost 4 bases, J lost 1 base, and 5 bases stayed unmatched. In germline, CDR1 is SGHDN, CDR2 FVKESK. The length of the CDR3 is 15 residues. CDR3 in amino acids: CASSRQAGRTDTQYF. For the CDR3, the DNA is TGTGCCAGCAGCCGCCAAGCGGGACGCACAGATACGCAGTATTTT.

The sample holds many counts of this clonotype. This chain uses TRBV7-2 with TRBJ2-5; D possibly corresponds to TRBD1 (6 bases). Germline CDR1 and CDR2: SGHTA and FQGNSA. Trimming cost V 2 bases and J 4 bases, with 11 bases left between them. The CDR3 spans 14 residues. CDR3 sequence: CASSLLTGLETQYF. In DNA, the CDR3 is TGTGCCAGCAGCTTACTAACAGGGTTAGAGACCCAGTACTTC.

Only one count was recorded for this clonotype. The rearrangement joins TRBV7-3 to TRBJ2-7, with 7 nucleotides matching TRBD2. The CDR3 loop spans 14 amino acids. Germline lookup yields CDR1 SGHTA and CDR2 FQGTGA. V was clipped by 1 base and J by 3 bases; unmatched bases: 3. Written as DNA, the CDR3 is TGTGCCAGCAGCTTAAACGGGGACTACTACGAGCAGTACTTC. It translates to CASSLNGDYYEQYF.